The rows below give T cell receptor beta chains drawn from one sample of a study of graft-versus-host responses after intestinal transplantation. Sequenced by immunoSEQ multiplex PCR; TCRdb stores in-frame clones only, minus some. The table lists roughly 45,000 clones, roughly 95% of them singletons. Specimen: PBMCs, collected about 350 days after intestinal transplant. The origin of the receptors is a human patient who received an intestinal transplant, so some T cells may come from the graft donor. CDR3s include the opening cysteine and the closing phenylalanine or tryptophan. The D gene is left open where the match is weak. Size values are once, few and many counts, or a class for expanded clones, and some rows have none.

TGTGCCAGCAGCGTAGACCCCCCAGGGGAGCAGTACTTC	CASSVDPPGEQYF	NA	TRBV9	TRBJ2-7	NA
TGTGCCAGCAGCTCTGGACTAGCGGGTGGTTCTTTGCGAAGCTCCTACAATGAGCAGTTCTTC	CASSSGLAGGSLRSSYNEQFF	TRBD2	TRBV9	TRBJ2-1	NA
TGTGCCAGTCGTGAAAACGTACAAGAGACCCAGTACTTC	CASRENVQETQYF	NA	TRBV19	TRBJ2-5	NA
TGTGCCAGCAGCTTGGCTGGCAGGCCGCAGTACTTC	CASSLAGRPQYF	NA	TRBV5-5	TRBJ2-7	once
TGTGCCAGCAGCCCGGATCTAGCGGGAGGGCCTCAAGAGACCCAGTACTTC	CASSPDLAGGPQETQYF	TRBD2	TRBV5-4	TRBJ2-5	NA
TGTGCCAGCAGCCAGAGACAGGGTTTCAATGAGCAGTTCTTC	CASSQRQGFNEQFF	TRBD1	TRBV7-9	TRBJ2-1	NA
TGCGCCAGCAGCCAAGAGCGAGGACTAGCGGGAGCAGAGACCCAGTACTTC	CASSQERGLAGAETQYF	TRBD2	TRBV4-1	TRBJ2-5	NA
TGTGCCAGCAGGGTACAAGCTATTCAGCCCCAGCATTTT	CASRVQAIQPQHF	NA	TRBV6-1	TRBJ1-5	NA
TGTGCCAGCAGTCCCCCGGACGGAGCCCGCTACGAGCAGTACTTC	CASSPPDGARYEQYF	NA	TRBV28	TRBJ2-7	NA
TGTGCCACCAGCAAAGAACCGGGACTAGCGGGAGGGCCCGGCGAGACCCAGTACTTC	CATSKEPGLAGGPGETQYF	TRBD2	TRBV15	TRBJ2-5	NA
TGTGCCAGCAGCGTAGAAGGAGGAGACGAGCAGTACTTC	CASSVEGGDEQYF	NA	TRBV9	TRBJ2-7	NA
TGTGCCAGCAGCCTACCCGGGTCTCTCTATGGCTACACCTTC	CASSLPGSLYGYTF	NA	TRBV14	TRBJ1-2	NA
TGTGCCGGCTTGGGGGGGATTTTTGGCTACACCTTC	CAGLGGIFGYTF	NA	TRBV6-1	TRBJ1-2	NA
TGTGCCAGCAGTAACAGGGCCGGCGGGGAAAACATTCAGTACTTC	CASSNRAGGENIQYF	NA	TRBV27	TRBJ2-4	NA
TGTGCCAGCAGCTTACCCAGGGGGCTTGTCACTGAAGCTTTCTTT	CASSLPRGLVTEAFF	TRBD1	TRBV7-6	TRBJ1-1	NA
TGTGCCAGCAGTTACCCCGGGACAGCCCCCTATGGCTACACCTTC	CASSYPGTAPYGYTF	TRBD1	TRBV6-6	TRBJ1-2	once
TGTGCCAGCAACCCAGGTGGGGCTACCTACGAGCAGTACTTC	CASNPGGATYEQYF	NA	TRBV6-1	TRBJ2-7	NA
TGCAGCGTTGTCTTTCCGTACGGAAACACCATATATTTT	CSVVFPYGNTIYF	NA	TRBV29-1	TRBJ1-3	NA
TGTGCCAGCCGAGACAGACTTTATGGGAACACTGAAGCTTTCTTT	CASRDRLYGNTEAFF	NA	TRBV6-6	TRBJ1-1	NA
TGTGCCAGCAGCTATACTACCGAAATTTCACCCCTCCACTTT	CASSYTTEISPLHF	NA	TRBV6-5	TRBJ1-6	NA
TGTGCCAGCTCACCACGAACAGGGGACTACTCTGGAAACACCATATATTTT	CASSPRTGDYSGNTIYF	TRBD1	TRBV18	TRBJ1-3	NA
TGTGCCAGCTCATCGACGGCCAGTTGGAGGAGCGAGCAGTACTTC	CASSSTASWRSEQYF	NA	TRBV18	TRBJ2-7	NA
TGTGCCAGCAGCCTAAACTATGGCTACACCTTC	CASSLNYGYTF	NA	TRBV7-9	TRBJ1-2	NA
TGTGCCAGCCGAGGAGCAGATACGCAGTATTTT	CASRGADTQYF	NA	TRBV27	TRBJ2-3	NA
TGCGCCAGCAGCTCACTAGCGGACAATGAGCAGTTCTTC	CASSSLADNEQFF	TRBD2	TRBV5-1	TRBJ2-1	NA
TGCGCCAGCAGCCCGGGACTAGCGAGCTACGAGCAGTACTTC	CASSPGLASYEQYF	TRBD2	TRBV5-1	TRBJ2-7	NA
TGTGCCAGCAGTGCTTCCCTAAACACCATATATTTT	CASSASLNTIYF	NA	TRBV2	TRBJ1-3	few
TGCGCCAGCAGTGAGTCGGGGGGGCCAGATACGCAGTATTTT	CASSESGGPDTQYF	NA	TRBV10-1	TRBJ2-3	once
TGTGCCAGCAGTACACCCGGGACAGACAACTCCTACGAGCAGTACTTC	CASSTPGTDNSYEQYF	TRBD1	TRBV27	TRBJ2-7	NA
TGTGCCAGCAGTCACAACCATGAGCAGTTCTTC	CASSHNHEQFF	NA	TRBV28	TRBJ2-1	NA
TGTGCCAGCAGCTTAGCGCTGGGGCAGGGGGGAACTGGAAACACCATATATTTT	CASSLALGQGGTGNTIYF	TRBD1	TRBV7-6	TRBJ1-3	NA
TGTGCCAGCAGCTCACAACCGATGAACACTGAAGCTTTCTTT	CASSSQPMNTEAFF	NA	TRBV11-2	TRBJ1-1	NA
TGTGCCAGCACCCGGGTAGAGACCCAGTACTTC	CASTRVETQYF	NA	TRBV6-5	TRBJ2-5	NA
TGTGCCACCACCGGTCCCAGGGGATCATCTGGAAACACCATATATTTT	CATTGPRGSSGNTIYF	NA	TRBV10-3	TRBJ1-3	NA
TGTGCCAGCAGCTTATCCCCCCCGGGAGCGGGAGGTTACAATGAGCAGTTCTTC	CASSLSPPGAGGYNEQFF	TRBD2	TRBV11-2	TRBJ2-1	NA
TGCAGCGTTGTGGTTGGCTTGCACTCCTACGAGCAGTACTTC	CSVVVGLHSYEQYF	NA	TRBV29-1	TRBJ2-7	NA
TGTGCCAGCAGCCCTGGGGTATCTAGCGTAAACTACGAGCAGTACTTC	CASSPGVSSVNYEQYF	NA	TRBV7-6	TRBJ2-7	NA
TGTGCCAGCAGCCAAGATTGGGGAAACACTGAAGCTTTCTTT	CASSQDWGNTEAFF	NA	TRBV4-2	TRBJ1-1	NA
TGTGCCAGCAGCGTGGCCGGGACAGGGGTCTCCGTCTACACCTTC	CASSVAGTGVSVYTF	TRBD1	TRBV9	TRBJ1-2	NA
TGTGCCTGGACCGCAAGGGGGACTGAAGCTTTCTTT	CAWTARGTEAFF	NA	TRBV30	TRBJ1-1	NA
TGTGCCAGCAGCTTTTTTCTGGTCTCGATCTTCTCCTACGAGCAGTACTTC	CASSFFLVSIFSYEQYF	NA	TRBV5-4	TRBJ2-7	NA
TGTGCCAGCAGCTTAGGCCGAGGGGAAAAACTGTTTTTT	CASSLGRGEKLFF	NA	TRBV13	TRBJ1-4	NA
TGTGCCAGCTCTCCCAGGGGCGACACCGGGGAGCTGTTTTTT	CASSPRGDTGELFF	NA	TRBV18	TRBJ2-2	NA
TGTGCCAGCAGCTTAAACACAGGGGGTCAAGAGACCCAGTACTTC	CASSLNTGGQETQYF	TRBD1	TRBV7-6	TRBJ2-5	NA
TGCGCCAGCAGCCAAGAAGACAGGGGAGGGTACGAGCAGTACTTC	CASSQEDRGGYEQYF	NA	TRBV4-1	TRBJ2-7	NA
TGTGCCAGCAGCCTATCTACAGGGGCCCGCATCTACGAGCAGTACTTC	CASSLSTGARIYEQYF	TRBD1	TRBV7-9	TRBJ2-7	NA
TGTGCCAGCAGTTCCCGGACAGACCAATCTGGTTCACCCCTCCACTTT	CASSSRTDQSGSPLHF	NA	TRBV6-5	TRBJ1-6	NA
TGTGCCAGCTCACCGGAGCGGGAGTCCTACGAGCAGTACTTC	CASSPERESYEQYF	TRBD2	TRBV18	TRBJ2-7	NA
TGCGCCAGCAGTGATGAACAGGGGATAGGCAATCAGCCCCAGCATTTT	CASSDEQGIGNQPQHF	TRBD1	TRBV10-2	TRBJ1-5	once
TGCGCCAGCAGTCAAATTTCTCGGGGGACGAACACCGGGGAGCTGTTTTTT	CASSQISRGTNTGELFF	NA	TRBV5-1	TRBJ2-2	NA
TGCGCCAGCAGCTTGGGGGGCTTTAGCGGGAGTTTCAATGAGCAGTTCTTC	CASSLGGFSGSFNEQFF	TRBD2	TRBV5-1	TRBJ2-1	NA
TGTGCCTGGAGTGTCAGGGACTCTCAGCCCCAGCATTTT	CAWSVRDSQPQHF	NA	TRBV30	TRBJ1-5	NA
TGCGCCAGCAGCTTGGACACAGATAACATTCAGTACTTC	CASSLDTDNIQYF	NA	TRBV5-1	TRBJ2-4	once